This TCR beta chain was sequenced during a study of blood T cell repertoires in COVID-19. Across the whole study: Sites in the United States, Italy and Spain provided acute and convalescent COVID-19 samples.

Clones were sequenced by immunoSEQ multiplex PCR, and TCRdb holds only the in-frame ones, with some missing. The sample includes a few hundred thousand clones, 85% to 90% of them seen just once. Germline V gene lookup returns CDR1 KGHSH and CDR2 LQKENI. V lost 8 bases and J 3 bases, leaving 13 bases between the germline ends. This CDR3 comprises 14 residues. The clonotype was recovered from a woman between 18 and 29 years old with acute COVID-19. Source material: PBMCs or T cells enriched from blood (not recorded which). V usage is TRBV18 and J usage is TRBJ2-2, with D maybe TRBD1 (7 bases). The CDR3 sequence is CASAGQRDTGELFF. The CDR3 coding sequence is TGTGCCAGCGCGGGACAGAGGGACACCGGGGAGCTGTTTTTT.